The next 27 T cell receptor beta chains were all read from a single sample in a study of T cells in Graves' hyperthyroidism and ophthalmopathy. The TCR beta CDR3 regions underwent amplification using RNA transcripts as the source. In the first-round RT-PCR of the TCR CDR3, the HTBI primer set was used. One entry per CDR3 protein, called by TCRdb with MiXCR from the multiplex PCR reads. The sample records about 560,000 distinct CDR3 sequences, around 15% being singletons. The sample taken for sequencing was blood. These receptor sequences come from a woman in her thirties or forties with Graves' hyperthyroidism.

This chain joins TRBV20-1 and TRBJ1-3; D uncertain. With 3 bases removed from V and 4 bases from J, the gap between germline ends came to 13 bases. CDR1 and CDR2 (germline): DFQATT, SNEGSKA (reference sequence). The CDR3 is made up of 14 amino acids. The CDR3 DNA sequence: TGCAGTGCTAGGGTGGGCTCGGGAGGAAACACCATATATTTT. It codes for CSARVGSGGNTIYF.

As concerns this clonotype: A much larger clone is a single base away; this may be a read error. In DNA form, the CDR3 reads TGTGCCTGGAATCGTGGGAGCGGGCAAGAGCAGTTCTTC. Encoded protein: CAWNRGSGQEQFF. V gene TRBV30 combines with J gene TRBJ2-1; D perhaps matches TRBD2 (6 bases). Germline CDR1 is GTSNPN and CDR2 is SVGIG (reference sequence). Trimming took 4 bases from V and 10 from J, leaving 17 bases between them. The CDR3 length is 13 residues.

This clonotype appeared many times. The chain links TRBV28 to TRBJ2-7; TRBD2 matches 16 bases. The ends lost 6 bases at V and 2 bases at J; junction bases unmatched: 4. The V gene's germline CDR1 is MDHEN and CDR2 SYDVKM. The CDR3 length is 16 residues. The CDR3 protein is CASSGGLAGGPYEQYF. CDR3 nucleotides: TGTGCCAGCAGCGGGGGACTAGCGGGAGGGCCCTACGAGCAGTACTTC.

This clonotype was seen at least ten times. The chain joins TRBV2 to TRBJ2-3; D is uncertain. The germline V gene has CDR1 SNHLY and CDR2 FYNNEI. The V end was cut by 7 bases, the J end by 1 base, with 12 bases between. The CDR3 runs 14 residues. The CDR3 loop reads CASKRGYGTDTQYF. The CDR3 DNA reads as TGTGCCAGCAAGAGAGGTTATGGCACAGATACGCAGTATTTT.

This clonotype has at least ten counts. V gene TRBV12-3 or TRBV12-4 combines with J gene TRBJ2-2; 7 bases map to TRBD1. The CDR3 is made up of 15 amino acids. Trimming cost V 3 bases and J 5 bases; bases outside gene matches: 6. CDR3 in amino acids: CASSFDRVKTGELFF. The CDR3 bases are TGTGCCAGCAGTTTTGACAGGGTTAAAACCGGGGAGCTGTTTTTT.

This sequence joins TRBV10-2 and TRBJ2-3, with TRBD2 matching over 9 bases. Germline V gives CDR1 WSHSY, CDR2 SAAADI. V was clipped by 0 bases and J by 6 bases; unmatched bases: 16. The CDR3 loop spans 19 amino acids. The CDR3 DNA reads as TGCGCCAGCAGTGAGTCGGTTAGCGGGAGTGCCCGGGTCTCGGATACGCAGTATTTT. Translated: CASSESVSGSARVSDTQYF.

The rearrangement links TRBV12-5 to TRBJ2-6; D could derive from TRBD1 or TRBD2 (6 bases each). Germline V CDR1 and CDR2: LGHNT, FRNRAP. The germline V and J ends were trimmed by 3 bases and 0 bases, with 15 bases remaining between them. This CDR3 is built from 18 residues. CDR3 DNA: TGTGCTAGTGGTTTCGACGCGGGACACCTCTCTGGGGCCAACGTCCTGACTTTC. Translated: CASGFDAGHLSGANVLTF.

In this sample, this clonotype turned up many times. J is TRBJ2-7 and V is TRBV6-1; 7 bases fit TRBD1. With V trimmed by 7 bases and J by 0 bases, 6 bases remained unmatched. The germline V gene has CDR1 MNHNS and CDR2 SASEGT. CDR3 length equals 14 residues. DNA of the CDR3: TGTGCCAGCACCCCCCGACAGGGCTCCTACGAGCAGTACTTC. Amino acids: CASTPRQGSYEQYF.

In its sample, this clonotype was seen many times. Written as DNA, the CDR3 is TGTGCCAGCAGGACCGGGACAGAGACCCAGTACTTC. Translating it yields CASRTGTETQYF. The chain couples TRBV2 to TRBJ2-5, with D perhaps matching TRBD1 or TRBD2 (5 bases each). This CDR3 spans 12 amino acids. Germline CDR1 reads SNHLY; CDR2 reads FYNNEI. V lost 6 bases to trimming and J lost 4 bases, with 9 bases between them.

The sample holds many counts of this clonotype. V gene TRBV18 combines with J gene TRBJ1-2, with D hard to call. Germline V gene data show CDR1 as KGHSH and CDR2 as LQKENI. Trimming cost V 1 base and J 6 bases, with 9 bases left between them. The CDR3 is made up of 13 amino acids. The CDR3 DNA sequence: TGTGCCAGCTCACCACGGCCCTCGGATGGCTACACCTTC. It codes for CASSPRPSDGYTF.

This clonotype was seen many times. The chain couples TRBV28 to TRBJ2-5; no clear D. V lost 4 bases and J lost 3, with 6 bases in between. CDR1 is MDHEN, CDR2 SYDVKM, per germline. CDR3 size: 12 residues. DNA for the CDR3: TGTGCCAGCAGTTCGGCCGAAGAGACCCAGTACTTC. This sequence encodes CASSSAEETQYF. Based on the CDR3 plus reference TRBV28 and TRBJ2-5, the full variable domain is DVKVTQSSRYLVKRTGEKVFLECVQDMDHENMFWYRQDPGLGLRLIYFSYDVKMKEKGDIPEGYSVSREKKERFSLILESASTNQTSMYLCASSSAEETQYFGPGTRLLVL.

This clonotype was seen just once. The V call is TRBV7-8, the J call TRBJ1-5; D possibly corresponds to TRBD1 (6 bases). V lost 8 bases, J lost 0 bases, and 14 bases lay in between. Per the germline V gene, CDR1 is SGHVS and CDR2 is FQNEAQ. This CDR3 is 15 amino acids long. The DNA of the CDR3 is TGTGCCAGCGATTCAGGGGCCTCTAGCAATCAGCCCCAGCATTTT. Translation: CASDSGASSNQPQHF.

V usage is TRBV5-6 and J usage is TRBJ1-5; TRBD1 might be the D (5 bases). CDR1 is SGHDT, CDR2 YYEEEE, per germline. V lost 1 base and J lost 4, with 12 bases in between. This CDR3 has 15 amino acids. The CDR3 DNA reads TGTGCCAGCAGCTTGCGGGGCTACCTAAATCAGCCCCAGCATTTT. This encodes CASSLRGYLNQPQHF.

This clonotype was seen only a few times. The chain recombines TRBV2 with TRBJ1-6, with TRBD1 matching 9 bases. Trimming at V came to 6 bases and at J to 11 bases, leaving 14 bases not matched to a gene. Germline-derived CDR1 and CDR2 are SNHLY and FYNNEI. The CDR3 runs 16 residues. CDR3 loop: CASRKTTTGGTTPLHF. The CDR3 DNA reads TGTGCCAGCAGGAAGACTACAACAGGGGGCACAACACCCCTCCACTTT.

The V gene is TRBV11-2, the J gene TRBJ1-1; D is perhaps TRBD1 (5 bases). Trimming shortened V by 4 bases and J by 4 bases, and 16 bases separated the two germline ends. The CDR3 covers 15 residues. Germline values: CDR1 SGHAT, CDR2 FQNNGV. CDR3 bases: TGTGCCAGCAGCTGGTCTGGAACAGGCCCCACTGAAGCTTTCTTT. As protein: CASSWSGTGPTEAFF. Together with reference TRBV11-2 and TRBJ1-1, the CDR3 gives the full variable domain: EAGVAQSPRYKIIEKRQSVAFWCNPISGHATLYWYQQILGQGPKLLIQFQNNGVVDDSQLPKDRFSAERLKGVDSTLKIQPAKLEDSAVYLCASSWSGTGPTEAFFGQGTRLTVV.

V usage is TRBV6-5 and J usage is TRBJ2-1; D gene ambiguous. V was clipped by 0 bases and J by 7 bases, with 16 bases between them. Germline CDR1 reads MNHEY; CDR2 reads SVGAGI. This CDR3 has 16 residues. CDR3 bases: TGTGCCAGCAGTTACTCGATCCAGGACCCTGGGAATGAGCAGTTCTTC. This encodes CASSYSIQDPGNEQFF.

About this clonotype: A read error is possible here, since a much larger clone lies one base away. The chain is built from TRBV2 and TRBJ2-2; 7 positions match TRBD2. The CDR3 is made up of 16 amino acids. Germline V CDR1 and CDR2: SNHLY, FYNNEI. CDR3 nucleotide sequence: TGTGCCAGCAGGAACAGCGGGACCCTCGGCACCGGGGGGCTGTTTTTT. It translates to CASRNSGTLGTGGLFF.

This clonotype was counted at least ten times. The V and J genes are TRBV29-1 and TRBJ2-7; D may correspond to TRBD1 or TRBD2 (5 bases each). Per germline, CDR1 SQVTM and CDR2 ANQGSEA. The V end was cut by 6 bases, the J end by 1 base, with 10 bases between. This CDR3 region has 12 residues. The CDR3 loop is CSVTRGSYEQYF. The DNA of the CDR3 is TGCAGCGTCACTAGGGGTTCCTACGAGCAGTACTTC.

V gene TRBV20-1 combines with J gene TRBJ2-4; 8 nucleotides match TRBD1. V was clipped by 0 bases and J by 0 bases; unmatched bases: 10. CDR3 length equals 18 residues. Germline V gene data show CDR1 as DFQATT and CDR2 as SNEGSKA (reference sequence). The CDR3 DNA is TGCAGTGCTAGAGATCTGTCAGGGGGCTTCCTAGCCAAAAACATTCAGTACTTC. It translates to CSARDLSGGFLAKNIQYF.

This clonotype was observed many times. This chain connects TRBV6-1 to TRBJ1-1, with a weak D call TRBD1 (5 bases). V shed 7 bases and J shed 1 base, with 25 bases lying between them. The CDR3 is 18 residues long. Germline loops: CDR1 MNHNS, CDR2 SASEGT. The DNA for the CDR3 is TGTGCCAGCACGGGTCTTCTAGACTGGGGGATTCGGAACACTGAAGCTTTCTTT. This encodes CASTGLLDWGIRNTEAFF.

This clonotype was detected a few times. The chain has TRBV7-3 and TRBJ2-1, with D perhaps TRBD2 (6 bases). Trimming took off 5 bases at V and 8 bases at J, with 19 bases between the two ends. Looked up from germline, CDR1 is SGHTA and CDR2 is FQGTGA. CDR3 length: 15 residues. CDR3 sequence (DNA): TGTGCCAGCAGCCACGACGGGACTTCTTCTGATGAGCAGTTCTTC. Translating gives CASSHDGTSSDEQFF.

This clonotype was recorded at least ten times. This rearrangement joins TRBV2 to TRBJ2-7; D is uncertain. From germline, CDR1 is SNHLY and CDR2 FYNNEI. The V end was cut by 7 bases, the J end by 2 bases, with 15 bases between. This CDR3 contains 14 residues. This CDR3 reads CASTRWLETYEQYF. As DNA, the CDR3 is TGTGCCAGCACCCGCTGGCTGGAGACCTACGAGCAGTACTTC.

This clonotype was recorded many times. This chain joins TRBV11-2 and TRBJ2-1; D could derive from TRBD1 or TRBD2 (5 bases each). The CDR3 extends over 13 amino acids. Per the germline V gene, CDR1 is SGHAT and CDR2 is FQNNGV. V shed 9 bases and J shed 8 bases, with 17 bases lying between them. The CDR3 loop reads CASRDANRDEQFF. The CDR3 bases are TGTGCCAGTCGGGACGCTAATAGGGATGAGCAGTTCTTC.

There are many counts of this clonotype. The gene calls are TRBV6-2 or TRBV6-3 and TRBJ2-7, with 8 bases aligning to TRBD2. CDR1 is MNHEY, CDR2 SVGEGT, per germline. After removal of 7 bases from V and 7 bases from J, the junction contained 12 bases not matched to a gene. The CDR3 length is 14 residues. CDR3 residues: CASTLAGATLEQYF. CDR3 nucleotide sequence: TGTGCCAGCACCCTAGCGGGTGCCACCTTGGAGCAGTACTTC.

This clonotype was recorded many times. The rearrangement joins TRBV20-1 to TRBJ2-1; D remains ambiguous. Germline loops: CDR1 DFQATT, CDR2 SNEGSKA (reference sequence). This CDR3 is built from 15 residues. The germline V and J ends were trimmed by 3 bases and 6 bases, with 18 bases remaining between them. The CDR3 coding sequence is TGCAGTGCTAGTCCTAAGCGAGTCTACGGCAATGAGCAGTTCTTC. Encoded protein: CSASPKRVYGNEQFF.

This clonotype appeared many times. The chain links TRBV5-1 to TRBJ2-1; no firm D call. The V gene's germline CDR1 is SGHRS and CDR2 YFSETQ. V lost 0 bases and J lost 5, with 12 bases in between. This CDR3 region has 15 residues. In nucleotides, the CDR3 is TGCGCCAGCAGCTTGGGTGGTCACCGGGACAATGAGCAGTTCTTC. Amino acid sequence: CASSLGGHRDNEQFF.

J is TRBJ2-7 and V is TRBV6-2 or TRBV6-3; the D gene is possibly TRBD2 (6 bases). The CDR3 totals 14 residues. With 7 bases removed from V and 3 bases from J, the gap between germline ends came to 16 bases. Germline-derived CDR1 and CDR2 are MNHEY and SVGEGT. CDR3 in DNA: TGTGCCAGCAACCCAACCGGACTAAACTACGAGCAGTACTTC. Its protein is CASNPTGLNYEQYF.